The clone carrying this T cell receptor (beta chain) was seen at least ten times. This sample was taken from a study of spatial heterogeneity in lung cancer. The time point here: sample taken at primary tumor resection. Unsorted whole RNA samples from tumor, nontumor lung or frozen PBMC were sequenced. Every TCR cDNA molecule carried a tag that served as a unique molecular identifier. One entry per CDR3 protein results from TCRdb running MiXCR on the 5' RACE reads. The sample carries roughly 28,000 distinct CDR3 sequences, roughly 8.4% recorded once. Per germline, CDR1 SGHTA and CDR2 FQGNSA. CDR3 length: 16 amino acids. J was trimmed by 1 base and V by 4 bases; bases with no gene match: 6.

The sequence was collected from a female donor with early-stage non-small cell lung cancer. J is TRBJ2-1 and V is TRBV7-2; 8 bases are shared with TRBD2. This material consisted of PBMCs, taken at surgery. The CDR3 DNA follows: TGTGCCAGCAGCTGGGTAGCGGGAAGGTCCTACAATGAGCAGTTCTTC. It codes for CASSWVAGRSYNEQFF.